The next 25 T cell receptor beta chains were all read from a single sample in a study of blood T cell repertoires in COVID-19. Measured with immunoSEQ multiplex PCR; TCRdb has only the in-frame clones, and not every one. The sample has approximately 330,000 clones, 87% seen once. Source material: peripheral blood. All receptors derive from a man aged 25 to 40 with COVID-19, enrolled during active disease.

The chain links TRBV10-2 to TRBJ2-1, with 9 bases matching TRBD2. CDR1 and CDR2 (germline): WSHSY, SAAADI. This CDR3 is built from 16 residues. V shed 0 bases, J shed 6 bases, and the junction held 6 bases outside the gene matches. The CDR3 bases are TGCGCCAGCAGTGAGTCCAAGGGACTAGCAAGCAATGAGCAGTTCTTC. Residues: CASSESKGLASNEQFF.

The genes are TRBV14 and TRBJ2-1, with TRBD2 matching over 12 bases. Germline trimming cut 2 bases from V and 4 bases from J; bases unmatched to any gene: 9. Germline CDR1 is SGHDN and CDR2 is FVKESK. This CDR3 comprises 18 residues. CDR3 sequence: CASSQKALAGGIYNEQFF. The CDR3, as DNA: TGTGCCAGCAGCCAAAAGGCGCTAGCGGGAGGGATATACAATGAGCAGTTCTTC.

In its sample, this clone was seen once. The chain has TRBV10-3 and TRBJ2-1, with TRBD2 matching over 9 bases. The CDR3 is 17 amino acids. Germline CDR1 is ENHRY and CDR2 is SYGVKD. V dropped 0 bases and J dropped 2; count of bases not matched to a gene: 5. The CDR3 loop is CAISESSGGVTYNEQFF. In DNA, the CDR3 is TGTGCCATCAGTGAGTCTAGCGGGGGAGTCACCTACAATGAGCAGTTCTTC.

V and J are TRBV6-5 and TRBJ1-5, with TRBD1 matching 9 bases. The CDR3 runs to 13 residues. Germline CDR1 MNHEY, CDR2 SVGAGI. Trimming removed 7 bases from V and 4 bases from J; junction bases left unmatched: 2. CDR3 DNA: TGTGCCAGCATGGACAGGGGAAATCAGCCCCAGCATTTT. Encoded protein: CASMDRGNQPQHF.

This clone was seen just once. CDR3 region: CASTDGGETQYF. In nucleotides, the CDR3 is TGTGCCAGCACGGACGGGGGGGAGACCCAGTACTTC. This chain joins TRBV6-5 and TRBJ2-5; TRBD2 aligns across 7 bases. Trimming at V came to 7 bases and at J to 5 bases, leaving 4 bases not matched to a gene. The CDR3 consists of 12 residues. Germline CDR1 is MNHEY and CDR2 is SVGAGI.

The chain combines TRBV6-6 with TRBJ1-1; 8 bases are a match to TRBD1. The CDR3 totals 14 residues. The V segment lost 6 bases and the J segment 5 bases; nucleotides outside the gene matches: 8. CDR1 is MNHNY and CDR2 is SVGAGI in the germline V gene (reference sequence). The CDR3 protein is CASSLDRVRTEAFF. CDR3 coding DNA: TGTGCCAGCAGCCTGGACAGGGTTCGGACTGAAGCTTTCTTT.

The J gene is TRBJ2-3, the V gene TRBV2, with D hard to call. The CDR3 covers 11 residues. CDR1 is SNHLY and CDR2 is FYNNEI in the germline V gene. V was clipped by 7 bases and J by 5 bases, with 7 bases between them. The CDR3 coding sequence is TGTGCCAGCACCCCCGGAGATACGCAGTATTTT. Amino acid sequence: CASTPGDTQYF. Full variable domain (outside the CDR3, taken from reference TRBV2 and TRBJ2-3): EPEVTQTPSHQVTQMGQEVILRCVPISNHLYFYWYRQILGQKVEFLVSFYNNEISEKSEIFDDQFSVERPDGSNFTLKIRSTKLEDSAMYFCASTPGDTQYFGPGTRLTVL.

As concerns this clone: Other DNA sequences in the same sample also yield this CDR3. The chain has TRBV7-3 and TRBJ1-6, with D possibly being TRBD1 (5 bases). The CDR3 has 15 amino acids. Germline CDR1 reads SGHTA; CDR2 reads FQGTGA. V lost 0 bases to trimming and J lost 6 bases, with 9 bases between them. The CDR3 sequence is CASSLTGAGNSPLHF. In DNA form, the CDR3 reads TGTGCCAGCAGCTTAACAGGGGCAGGTAATTCACCCCTCCACTTT. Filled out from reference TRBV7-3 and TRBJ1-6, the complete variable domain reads GAGVSQTPSNKVTEKGKYVELRCDPISGHTALYWYRQSLGQGPEFLIYFQGTGAADDSGLPNDRFFAVRPEGSVSTLKIQRTERGDSAVYLCASSLTGAGNSPLHFGNGTRLTVT.

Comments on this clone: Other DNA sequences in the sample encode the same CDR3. The DNA for the CDR3 is TGTGCCAGCAGCGTAGCAGGGCAAGGGGGTGAAAAACTGTTTTTT. It specifies CASSVAGQGGEKLFF. The chain links TRBV9 to TRBJ1-4; D perhaps matches TRBD1 (6 bases). With 0 bases removed from V and 7 bases from J, the gap between germline ends came to 13 bases. Germline V gene lookup returns CDR1 SGDLS and CDR2 YYNGEE. The CDR3 is 15 amino acids.

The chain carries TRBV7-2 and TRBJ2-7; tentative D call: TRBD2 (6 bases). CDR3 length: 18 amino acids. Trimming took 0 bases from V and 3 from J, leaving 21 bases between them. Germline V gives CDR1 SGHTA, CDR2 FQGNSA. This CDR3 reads CASSLAKRAGIPFYEQYF. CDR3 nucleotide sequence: TGTGCCAGCAGCTTAGCGAAGAGGGCGGGAATCCCCTTCTACGAGCAGTACTTC. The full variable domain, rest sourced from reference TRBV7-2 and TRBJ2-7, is GAGVSQSPSNKVTEKGKDVELRCDPISGHTALYWYRQSLGQGLEFLIYFQGNSAPDKSGLPSDRFSAERTGGSVSTLTIQRTQQEDSAVYLCASSLAKRAGIPFYEQYFGPGTRLTVT.

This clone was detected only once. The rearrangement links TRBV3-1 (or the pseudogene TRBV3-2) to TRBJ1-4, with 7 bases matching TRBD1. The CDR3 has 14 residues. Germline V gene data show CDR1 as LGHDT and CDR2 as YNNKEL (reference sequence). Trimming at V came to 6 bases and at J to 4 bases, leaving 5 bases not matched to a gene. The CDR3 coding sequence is TGTGCCAGCAGTAAGGGGGCCGGTAATGAAAAACTGTTTTTT. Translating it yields CASSKGAGNEKLFF.

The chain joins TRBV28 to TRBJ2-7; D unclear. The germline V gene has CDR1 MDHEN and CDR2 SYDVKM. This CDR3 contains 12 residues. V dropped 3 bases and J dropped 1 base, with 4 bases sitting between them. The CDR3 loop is CASSFLSYEQYF. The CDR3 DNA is TGTGCCAGCAGTTTTCTATCCTACGAGCAGTACTTC. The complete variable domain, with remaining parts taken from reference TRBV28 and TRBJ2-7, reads DVKVTQSSRYLVKRTGEKVFLECVQDMDHENMFWYRQDPGLGLRLIYFSYDVKMKEKGDIPEGYSVSREKKERFSLILESASTNQTSMYLCASSFLSYEQYFGPGTRLTVT.

Here the CDR3 reads CASSYNGYTF. CDR3 coding DNA: TGTGCCAGCAGTTATAATGGCTACACCTTC. V and J are TRBV6-6 and TRBJ1-2; D unresolved. The CDR3 has 10 amino acids. Germline V CDR1 and CDR2: MNHNY, SVGAGI (reference sequence). The V end was cut by 3 bases, the J end by 6 bases, with 2 bases between.

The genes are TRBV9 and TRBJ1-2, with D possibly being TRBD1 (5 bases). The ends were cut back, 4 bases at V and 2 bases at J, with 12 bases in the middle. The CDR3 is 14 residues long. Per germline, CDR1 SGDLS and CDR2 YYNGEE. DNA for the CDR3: TGTGCCAGCAGCCCCGACAGCCTCAACTATGGCTACACCTTC. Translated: CASSPDSLNYGYTF. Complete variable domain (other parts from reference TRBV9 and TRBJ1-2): DSGVTQTPKHLITATGQRVTLRCSPRSGDLSVYWYQQSLDQGLQFLIQYYNGEERAKGNILERFSAQQFPDLHSELNLSSLELGDSALYFCASSPDSLNYGYTFGSGTRLTVV.

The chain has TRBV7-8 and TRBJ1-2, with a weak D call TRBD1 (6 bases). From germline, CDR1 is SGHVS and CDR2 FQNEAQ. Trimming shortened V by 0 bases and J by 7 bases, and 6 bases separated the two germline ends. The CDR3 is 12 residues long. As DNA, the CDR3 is TGTGCCAGCAGCTTAGCAGGGGGTGGCTACACCTTC. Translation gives CASSLAGGGYTF.

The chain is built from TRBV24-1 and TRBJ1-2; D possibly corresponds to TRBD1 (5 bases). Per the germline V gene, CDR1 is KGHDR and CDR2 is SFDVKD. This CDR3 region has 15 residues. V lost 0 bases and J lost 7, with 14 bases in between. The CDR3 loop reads CATSDLGTGTAGYTF. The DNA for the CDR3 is TGTGCCACCAGTGATTTGGGGACCGGGACTGCTGGCTACACCTTC.

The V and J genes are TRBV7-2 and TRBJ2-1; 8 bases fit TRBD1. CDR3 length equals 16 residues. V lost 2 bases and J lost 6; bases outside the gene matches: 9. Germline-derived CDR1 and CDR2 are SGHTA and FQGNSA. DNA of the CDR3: TGTGCCAGCAGCTTAATAGGCCAGGGGGCGCGCAATGAGCAGTTCTTC. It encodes CASSLIGQGARNEQFF. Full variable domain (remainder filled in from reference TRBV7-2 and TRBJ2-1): GAGVSQSPSNKVTEKGKDVELRCDPISGHTALYWYRQSLGQGLEFLIYFQGNSAPDKSGLPSDRFSAERTGGSVSTLTIQRTQQEDSAVYLCASSLIGQGARNEQFFGPGTRLTVL.

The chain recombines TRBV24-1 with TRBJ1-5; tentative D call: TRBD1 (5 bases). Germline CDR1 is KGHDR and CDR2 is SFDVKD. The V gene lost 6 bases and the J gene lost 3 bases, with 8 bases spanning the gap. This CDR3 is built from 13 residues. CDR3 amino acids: CATSPGVNQPQHF. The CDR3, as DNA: TGTGCCACCAGTCCGGGGGTCAATCAGCCCCAGCATTTT.

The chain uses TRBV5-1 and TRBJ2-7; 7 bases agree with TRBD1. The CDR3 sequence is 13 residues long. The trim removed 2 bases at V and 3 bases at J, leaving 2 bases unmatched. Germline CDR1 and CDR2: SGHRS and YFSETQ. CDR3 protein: CASSFRDSYEQYF. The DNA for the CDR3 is TGCGCCAGCAGCTTCCGGGACAGCTACGAGCAGTACTTC. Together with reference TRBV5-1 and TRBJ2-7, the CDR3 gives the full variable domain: KAGVTQTPRYLIKTRGQQVTLSCSPISGHRSVSWYQQTPGQGLQFLFEYFSETQRNKGNFPGRFSGRQFSNSRSEMNVSTLELGDSALYLCASSFRDSYEQYFGPGTRLTVT.

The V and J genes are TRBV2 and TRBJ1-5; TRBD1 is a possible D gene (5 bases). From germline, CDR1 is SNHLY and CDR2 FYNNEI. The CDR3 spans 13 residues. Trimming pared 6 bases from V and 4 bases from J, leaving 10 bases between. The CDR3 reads CASRAGPNQPQHF. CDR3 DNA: TGTGCCAGCAGGGCGGGGCCTAATCAGCCCCAGCATTTT.

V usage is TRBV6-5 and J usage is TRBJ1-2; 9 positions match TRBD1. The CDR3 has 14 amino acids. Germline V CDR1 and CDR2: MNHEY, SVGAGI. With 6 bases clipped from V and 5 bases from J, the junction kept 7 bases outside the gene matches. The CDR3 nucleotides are TGTGCCAGCAGGAGCGGACAGGGGAAGTATGGCTACACCTTC. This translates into CASRSGQGKYGYTF.

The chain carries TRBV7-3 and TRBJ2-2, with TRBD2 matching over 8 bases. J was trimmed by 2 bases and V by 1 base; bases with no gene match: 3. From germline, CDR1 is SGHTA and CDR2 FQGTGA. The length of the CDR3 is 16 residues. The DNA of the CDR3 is TGTGCCAGCAGCTTAAGCGGGGGGCTAAACACCGGGGAGCTGTTTTTT. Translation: CASSLSGGLNTGELFF.

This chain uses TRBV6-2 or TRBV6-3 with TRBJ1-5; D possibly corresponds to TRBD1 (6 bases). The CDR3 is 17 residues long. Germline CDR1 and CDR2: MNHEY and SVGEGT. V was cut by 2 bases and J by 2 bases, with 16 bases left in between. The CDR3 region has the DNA TGTGCCAGCAGTTACGGTTTCGGCAGGGGAGGCAATCAGCCCCAGCATTTT. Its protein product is CASSYGFGRGGNQPQHF.

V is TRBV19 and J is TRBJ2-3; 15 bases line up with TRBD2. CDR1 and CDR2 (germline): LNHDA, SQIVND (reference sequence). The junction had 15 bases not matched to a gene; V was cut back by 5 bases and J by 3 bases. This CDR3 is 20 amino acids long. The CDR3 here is CASSRTMISGTSGRTDTQYF. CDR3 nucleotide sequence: TGTGCCAGTAGTCGCACTATGATCTCCGGGACTAGCGGGAGGACAGATACGCAGTATTTT.

The DNA for the CDR3 is TGTGCCTGGAGCTTACAGGGCTACGAGCAGTACTTC. The encoded protein is CAWSLQGYEQYF. The rearrangement uses TRBV30 and TRBJ2-7, with D maybe TRBD1 (6 bases). V lost 3 bases to trimming and J lost 3 bases, with 9 bases between them. CDR1 GTSNPN and CDR2 SVGIG come from the germline V gene (reference sequence). This CDR3 has 12 amino acids.